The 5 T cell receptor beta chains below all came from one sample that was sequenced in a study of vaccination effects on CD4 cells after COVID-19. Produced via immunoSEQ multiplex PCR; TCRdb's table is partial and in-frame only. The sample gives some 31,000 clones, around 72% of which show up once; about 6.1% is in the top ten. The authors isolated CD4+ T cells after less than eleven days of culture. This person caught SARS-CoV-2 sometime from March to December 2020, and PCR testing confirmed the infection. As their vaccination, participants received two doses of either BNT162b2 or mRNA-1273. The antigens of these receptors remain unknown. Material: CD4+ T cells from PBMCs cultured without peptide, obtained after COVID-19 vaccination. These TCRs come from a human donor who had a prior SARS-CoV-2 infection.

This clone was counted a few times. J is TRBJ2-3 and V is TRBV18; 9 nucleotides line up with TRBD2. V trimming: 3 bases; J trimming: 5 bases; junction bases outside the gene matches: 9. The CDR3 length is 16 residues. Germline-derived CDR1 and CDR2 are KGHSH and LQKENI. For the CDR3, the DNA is TGTGCCAGCTCACCCGTAGCGGGAGAGGTGAGAGATACGCAGTATTTT. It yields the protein CASSPVAGEVRDTQYF.

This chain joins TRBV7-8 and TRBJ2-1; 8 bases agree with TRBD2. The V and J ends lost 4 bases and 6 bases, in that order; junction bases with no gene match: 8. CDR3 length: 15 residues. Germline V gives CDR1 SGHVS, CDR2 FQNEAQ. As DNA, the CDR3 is TGTGCCAGCAGCTCTCTTCGGGGGGGTTCCAATGAGCAGTTCTTC. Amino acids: CASSSLRGGSNEQFF. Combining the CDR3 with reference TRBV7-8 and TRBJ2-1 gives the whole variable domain GAGVSQSPRYKVAKRGQDVALRCDPISGHVSLFWYQQALGQGPEFLTYFQNEAQLDKSGLPSDRFFAERPEGSVSTLKIQRTQQEDSAVYLCASSSLRGGSNEQFFGPGTRLTVL.

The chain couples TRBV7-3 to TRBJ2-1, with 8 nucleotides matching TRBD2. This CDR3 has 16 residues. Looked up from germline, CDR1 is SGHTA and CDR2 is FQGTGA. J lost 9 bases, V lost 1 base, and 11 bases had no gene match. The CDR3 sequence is CASSLMSGGGYAEQFF. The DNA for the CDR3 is TGTGCCAGCAGCTTAATGTCCGGGGGGGGTTATGCTGAGCAGTTCTTC.

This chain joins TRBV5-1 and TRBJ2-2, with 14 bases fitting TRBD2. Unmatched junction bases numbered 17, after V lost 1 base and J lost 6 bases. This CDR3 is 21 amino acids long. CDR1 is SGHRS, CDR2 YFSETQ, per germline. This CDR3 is CASSLPDSGTSGRGDSGELFF. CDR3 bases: TGCGCCAGCAGCTTGCCCGACTCCGGGACTAGCGGGAGAGGCGATTCCGGGGAGCTGTTTTTT.

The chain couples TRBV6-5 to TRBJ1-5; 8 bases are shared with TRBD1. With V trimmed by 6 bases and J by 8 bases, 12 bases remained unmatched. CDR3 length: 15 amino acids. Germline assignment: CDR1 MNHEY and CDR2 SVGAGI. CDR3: CASSYGARGPEPQHF. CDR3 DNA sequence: TGTGCCAGCAGCTACGGGGCCAGGGGGCCTGAGCCCCAGCATTTT.